This paragraph covers one T cell receptor beta chain sequence. No cognate antigen has been identified for it. The sample holds no much larger clone one base away, and base qualities are not on file. Explained via the paper, the treatment or condition label denotes: live attenuated yellow fever vaccine strain. Two biological replicates of bulk PBMCs were collected at each blood-draw timepoint. A standard Ficoll-Paque protocol was used to isolate PBMCs from peripheral blood. TriZol was used to extract RNA from bulk PBMCs, from CD4 and CD8 fractions, and from dextramer-positive and dextramer-negative fractions. At the junction V is shortened by 7 bases and J by 8 bases, with 23 bases in between. Its CDR3 holds 15 amino acids, cysteine through phenylalanine. The read is trimmed to its CDR3 DNA, 45 bases read in frame from base 1. CDR1 LNHDA and CDR2 SQIVND were looked up in the germline V gene (reference sequence).

The data are from a study of T cells after yellow fever vaccination (dated 2019 in TCRdb). A note on the overall study: The SMART-Seq v4 Ultra Low Input RNA kit was used to prepare libraries from fractions with low cell numbers. To track T-cell clones before and after primary and booster YFV17D yellow fever vaccination, bulk TCR alpha and beta repertoires were sequenced longitudinally. Two healthy male donors, one aged 18 to 29 and one aged 30 to 40 years, were included in the cohort. Bulk PBMC replicates and cell subsets were isolated from blood drawn at multiple timepoints before and after both primary and secondary immunization. Summary of the overall study and its limitations: Computational filtering was needed because FACS-sorted repertoires could contain abundant contaminating clonotypes from the bulk population. A small fraction of clonotypes showed up in both the CD4 and CD8 compartments, probably as a result of convergent recombination. Because only a couple of donors were included in the study, the extent to which the findings can be generalized is limited. The secondary T-cell response was weaker than the primary response but faster, peaking on day 5 instead of day 15. After the booster, most clones that had expanded after primary vaccination were detected again (around 97% of CD4 and more than 80% of CD8), suggesting broad maintenance of memory.

TCR cDNA was synthesized by 5'RACE template switching, through which a universal primer site and unique molecular identifiers were introduced. Priming for cDNA synthesis came from both the TCR alpha and TCR beta constant segments. Library amplification involved two PCR steps, and the second step added sample barcodes and sequencing adapters. Libraries were sequenced on Illumina HiSeq 2500 (2x100 bp) or NovaSeq (2x150 bp). In the authors' own workflow: MIGEC was used to demultiplex reads and collapse the reads into UMI consensus sequences, and MiXCR was used for V(D)J alignment. Clonotypes responding to the vaccine were identified with edgeR on replicate PBMC samples, with the criteria of FDR below 0.01 and a log2 fold change above 5 up to day 15. Bulk clonotypes were assigned CD4 or CD8 identity according to which sequenced CD4 or CD8 repertoire held them at higher abundance. TCRdb reworked the public reads: Q25 trimming with fastp, MiXCR clone assembly, productive beta chains retained. Every CDR3 protein is listed once, alongside the most common genes and DNA of its rows. TCRdb's processing, not the authors' own work, is the source of the V and J calls. This sample holds 310,000 or so distinct CDR3 sequences; around 7.3% were observed only once. In total, the top ten clones hold 15% to 20% of the sample.

This receptor chain uses TRBV19 and TRBJ1-1; there is no confident call for the D gene. This sequence was found in a man in his late teens or twenties who received the YFV17D yellow fever vaccine. This specimen consisted of PBMCs, obtained around 45 days after the first yellow fever vaccination. The CDR3 is CASTSQHSPHSEAFF. The base sequence is TGTGCCAGTACCTCCCAGCACTCTCCACACTCGGAAGCTTTCTTT.